Detailed here is one T cell receptor (beta chain). The protocol was immunoSEQ multiplex PCR, while the TCRdb copy is restricted to in-frame clones and leaves out a portion. There are about 120,000 clones in the sample; around 87% occur only once, and roughly 3% lies in the top ten. These data belong to a study of control samples from healthy donors and cancer patients. Trimming pared 3 bases from V and 0 bases from J, leaving 23 bases between. In germline, CDR1 is MNHEY, CDR2 SMNVEV (reference sequence). The CDR3 is 19 amino acids. The V gene is TRBV27, the J gene TRBJ1-1, with D unclear. This sequence originates from a man aged 60 to 69 in good health. The sample comprised blood. CDR3 amino acids: CASSLKADHKVYMNTEAFF. The CDR3 bases are TGTGCCAGCAGTTTGAAGGCAGACCATAAGGTTTACATGAACACTGAAGCTTTCTTT.